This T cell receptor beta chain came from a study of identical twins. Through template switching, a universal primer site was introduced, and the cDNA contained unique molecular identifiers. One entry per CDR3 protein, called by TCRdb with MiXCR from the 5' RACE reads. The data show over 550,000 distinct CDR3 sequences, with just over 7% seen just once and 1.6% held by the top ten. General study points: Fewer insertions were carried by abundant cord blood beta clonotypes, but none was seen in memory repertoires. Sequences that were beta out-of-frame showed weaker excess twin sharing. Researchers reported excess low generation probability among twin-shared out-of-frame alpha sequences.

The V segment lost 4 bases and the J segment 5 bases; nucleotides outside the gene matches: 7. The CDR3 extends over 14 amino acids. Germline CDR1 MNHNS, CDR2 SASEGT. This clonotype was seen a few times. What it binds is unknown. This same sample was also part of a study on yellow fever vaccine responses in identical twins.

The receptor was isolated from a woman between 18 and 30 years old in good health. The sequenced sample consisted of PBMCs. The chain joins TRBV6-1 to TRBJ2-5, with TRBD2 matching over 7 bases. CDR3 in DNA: TGTGCCAGCAGTGCCGGGTCCGGGGGGGAGACCCAGTACTTC. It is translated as CASSAGSGGETQYF.